This passage covers 11 T cell receptor beta chains from one sample sequenced in a study of OX40 agonist ivuxolimab in advanced cancers. Some clones are missing from TCRdb's copy, which holds only in-frame ones; the method was immunoSEQ multiplex PCR. The sample lists about 160,000 clones, under 95% seen once, with around 0.31% in the top ten. This specimen was CD4+ or CD8+ T cells sorted from blood, taken in a trial of the OX40 agonist ivuxolimab. The receptors originated from an adult with an advanced solid tumor such as melanoma, head and neck, liver or kidney cancer.

This rearrangement joins TRBV27 to TRBJ1-5; 8 nucleotides align to TRBD1. The V gene end was trimmed by 2 bases and the J gene end by 1 base; junction bases not matched to a gene: 7. Germline CDR1 and CDR2: MNHEY and SMNVEV (reference sequence). The CDR3 is made up of 17 amino acids. DNA for the CDR3: TGTGCCAGCAGTTTAAGAGGACAGGGTGAAAGCAATCAGCCCCAGCATTTT. It translates to CASSLRGQGESNQPQHF.

The chain has TRBV7-2 and TRBJ2-5; D not certain. Germline CDR1 SGHTA, CDR2 FQGNSA. The CDR3 contains 13 residues. V lost 1 base and J 5 bases, leaving 8 bases between the germline ends. CDR3 DNA: TGTGCCAGCAGCTTAGAGCAGCTGGAGACCCAGTACTTC. Its protein is CASSLEQLETQYF.

The chain uses TRBV27 and TRBJ1-1; D gene uncertain. V was cut by 0 bases and J by 0 bases, with 11 bases left in between. CDR1 is MNHEY and CDR2 is SMNVEV in the germline V gene (reference sequence). This CDR3 has 16 residues. This CDR3 reads CASSLSVGRMNTEAFF. DNA of the CDR3: TGTGCCAGCAGTTTATCCGTGGGCAGGATGAACACTGAAGCTTTCTTT.

The V and J genes are TRBV5-1 and TRBJ2-5; 8 bases match TRBD1. V was clipped by 3 bases and J by 3 bases; unmatched bases: 7. Germline V CDR1 and CDR2: SGHRS, YFSETQ. The CDR3 has 15 residues. The CDR3 coding sequence is TGCGCCAGCAGCTCCGGGACAGGAAAAGAAGAGACCCAGTACTTC. It translates to CASSSGTGKEETQYF.

The genes are TRBV12-5 and TRBJ1-2; TRBD1 agrees at 7 bases. V trimming: 2 bases; J trimming: 1 base; junction bases outside the gene matches: 16. The length of the CDR3 is 19 residues. The germline CDR1 and CDR2 sequences are LGHNT and FRNRAP. The CDR3 reads CASGLLSKEGQTLNYGYTF. In nucleotides, the CDR3 is TGTGCTAGTGGTTTGCTCTCGAAGGAGGGACAGACCCTTAACTATGGCTACACCTTC. The variable domain in full, completed from reference TRBV12-5 and TRBJ1-2, reads DARVTQTPRHKVTEMGQEVTMRCQPILGHNTVFWYRQTMMQGLELLAYFRNRAPLDDSGMPKDRFSAEMPDATLATLKIQPSEPRDSAVYFCASGLLSKEGQTLNYGYTFGSGTRLTVV.

This sequence joins TRBV30 and TRBJ1-2; 11 bases align to TRBD1. Trimming took 5 bases from V and 8 from J; bases not matched to a gene: 10. The CDR3 covers 14 residues. Germline assignment: CDR1 GTSNPN and CDR2 SVGIG (reference sequence). The CDR3: CAWGWTGGIGGYTF. CDR3 DNA: TGTGCCTGGGGCTGGACAGGGGGCATCGGGGGCTACACCTTC.

The chain carries TRBV28 and TRBJ2-4, with D unclear. The germline CDR1 and CDR2 sequences are MDHEN and SYDVKM. The CDR3 loop spans 12 amino acids. V lost 3 bases, J lost 6 bases, and 6 bases lay in between. CDR3 sequence: CASSFNLNIQYF. CDR3 in DNA: TGTGCCAGCAGTTTCAATTTAAACATTCAGTACTTC.

The V call is TRBV10-2, the J call TRBJ2-7; no definite D call. The germline gives CDR1 WSHSY, CDR2 SAAADI. V was trimmed by 2 bases and J by 2 bases, leaving 10 bases between them. The CDR3 covers 14 residues. The DNA for the CDR3 is TGCGCCAGCAGTGAGAAATATACCCCCTACGAGCAGTACTTC. Encoded protein: CASSEKYTPYEQYF.

J is TRBJ1-1 and V is TRBV18; D not certain. V lost 4 bases, J lost 1 base, and 10 bases lay in between. This CDR3 is built from 14 residues. CDR1 is KGHSH and CDR2 is LQKENI in the germline V gene. In DNA, the CDR3 is TGTGCCAGCTCACGAACAGCGCCGAACACTGAAGCTTTCTTT. Translating gives CASSRTAPNTEAFF.

V gene TRBV5-8 combines with J gene TRBJ1-3, with D unclear. V was cut by 2 bases and J by 0 bases, with 12 bases left in between. Per the germline V gene, CDR1 is SGHTS and CDR2 is YDEGEE. CDR3 length: 16 residues. The CDR3 sequence: CASSFHPRVSGNTIYF. The CDR3 DNA sequence: TGTGCCAGCAGCTTTCACCCTCGGGTCTCTGGAAACACCATATATTTT. The whole variable domain, remainder taken from reference TRBV5-8 and TRBJ1-3, is EAGVTQSPTHLIKTRGQQATLRCSPISGHTSVYWYQQALGLGLQFLLWYDEGEERNRGNFPPRFSGRQFPNYSSELNVNALELEDSALYLCASSFHPRVSGNTIYFGEGSWLTVV.

The chain has TRBV15 and TRBJ1-5, with 9 positions matching TRBD1. V gave up 3 bases and J gave up 0 bases; unmatched junction bases: 9. The germline CDR1 and CDR2 sequences are LNHNV and YYDKDF (reference sequence). This CDR3 has 18 amino acids. CDR3 coding DNA: TGTGCCACCAGCAGGTTGGGACAGGGAGGGTATAGCAATCAGCCCCAGCATTTT. Its protein is CATSRLGQGGYSNQPQHF.